These 20 T cell receptor beta chains were sequenced from one sample in a study of OX40 agonist ivuxolimab in advanced cancers. Data came from immunoSEQ multiplex PCR; TCRdb stores just in-frame clones and leaves some out. The sample holds about 58,000 clones, about 90% seen once. Specimen: CD4+ or CD8+ T cells sorted from blood, collected in a trial of the OX40 agonist ivuxolimab. Receptor source: an adult with an advanced solid tumor such as melanoma, head and neck, liver or kidney cancer.

J is TRBJ2-1 and V is TRBV11-2; 10 nucleotides match TRBD2. The V segment lost 5 bases and the J segment 4 bases; nucleotides outside the gene matches: 8. This CDR3 has 16 residues. Per germline, CDR1 SGHAT and CDR2 FQNNGV. This CDR3 reads CASSPHSSGSYNEQFF. CDR3 bases: TGTGCCAGCAGCCCACACTCTAGCGGGAGTTACAATGAGCAGTTCTTC.

The chain recombines TRBV19 with TRBJ1-1; TRBD1 might be the D (6 bases). V gave up 3 bases and J gave up 5 bases, with 13 bases separating them. This CDR3 is built from 14 residues. Germline CDR1 and CDR2: LNHDA and SQIVND (reference sequence). CDR3: CASSMAGGRTEAFF. CDR3 DNA sequence: TGTGCCAGTAGTATGGCTGGGGGGCGGACTGAAGCTTTCTTT.

Of note for this clone: The same CDR3 also results from other DNA sequences found in this sample. This chain uses TRBV6-6 with TRBJ2-3; 9 bases align to TRBD1. V was pared by 2 bases and J by 3 bases, with 3 bases of the junction left unmatched. This CDR3 has 15 amino acids. Germline V gene sequence: CDR1 MNHNY, CDR2 SVGAGI (reference sequence). The CDR3 DNA reads as TGTGCCAGCAGTTACGTGGGACAGGGTACAGATACGCAGTATTTT. Translating it yields CASSYVGQGTDTQYF.

The chain carries TRBV11-2 and TRBJ2-2; D is uncertain. The CDR3 runs 15 residues. V dropped 6 bases and J dropped 1 base, with 12 bases sitting between them. Germline V gene sequence: CDR1 SGHAT, CDR2 FQNNGV. CDR3 DNA: TGTGCCAGCAGACCTACGGCCGGGAACACCGGGGAGCTGTTTTTT. It translates to CASRPTAGNTGELFF.

V usage is TRBV28 and J usage is TRBJ2-3; 7 bases line up with TRBD2. J gave up 2 bases and V 2 bases, and 4 bases lay outside the gene matches. This CDR3 region has 15 residues. From germline, CDR1 is MDHEN and CDR2 SYDVKM. The CDR3 DNA is TGTGCCAGCAGTTTAGATAGCGGGTACACAGATACGCAGTATTTT. It encodes CASSLDSGYTDTQYF.

This sequence joins TRBV2 and TRBJ2-7; D assignment may be TRBD1 or TRBD2 (5 bases each). The CDR3 runs 15 residues. CDR1 and CDR2 from the germline V gene are SNHLY and FYNNEI. Deletions cut 1 base from V and 0 bases from J, with 10 bases between. The CDR3 protein is CASSEDPRGSYEQYF. Written as DNA, the CDR3 is TGTGCCAGCAGTGAAGACCCGAGGGGCTCCTACGAGCAGTACTTC.

The chain links TRBV27 to TRBJ2-3; 7 positions agree with TRBD2. The CDR3 is made up of 16 amino acids. CDR1 and CDR2 (germline): MNHEY, SMNVEV (reference sequence). Trimming cost V 3 bases and J 8 bases; bases outside gene matches: 14. As DNA, the CDR3 is TGTGCCAGCAGTTTTTCTCGGCTAGCGGATGGGGGTACGCAGTATTTT. This sequence encodes CASSFSRLADGGTQYF.

Only one count was recorded for this clone. This chain uses TRBV11-2 with TRBJ1-5; unclear D gene. Germline loops: CDR1 SGHAT, CDR2 FQNNGV. This CDR3 contains 14 residues. With 0 bases removed from V and 3 bases from J, the gap between germline ends came to 6 bases. The CDR3 region is CASSLDRYNQPQHF. CDR3 sequence (DNA): TGTGCCAGCAGCTTAGACAGGTACAATCAGCCCCAGCATTTT.

This chain joins TRBV7-2 and TRBJ2-5, with 7 bases fitting TRBD2. CDR1 is SGHTA, CDR2 FQGNSA, per germline. The V segment lost 4 bases and the J segment 3 bases; nucleotides outside the gene matches: 5. The CDR3 extends over 14 amino acids. The CDR3 sequence: CASSSMGGEETQYF. The CDR3 bases are TGTGCCAGCAGCTCAATGGGGGGGGAAGAGACCCAGTACTTC.

The gene calls are TRBV28 and TRBJ1-1; TRBD1 matches 8 bases. The V gene end was trimmed by 6 bases and the J gene end by 5 bases; junction bases not matched to a gene: 5. The CDR3 has 13 amino acids. Germline assignment: CDR1 MDHEN and CDR2 SYDVKM. The CDR3, as DNA: TGTGCCAGCAGCTTCAGGGGGCGTACTGAAGCTTTCTTT. It specifies CASSFRGRTEAFF.

The rearrangement joins TRBV9 to TRBJ1-1; 7 bases line up with TRBD1. The V segment lost 7 bases and the J segment 1 base; nucleotides outside the gene matches: 4. Looked up from germline, CDR1 is SGDLS and CDR2 is YYNGEE. The length of the CDR3 is 13 residues. CDR3 in amino acids: CASAGQSNTEAFF. In nucleotides, the CDR3 is TGTGCCAGCGCGGGACAGTCGAACACTGAAGCTTTCTTT.

This chain connects TRBV18 to TRBJ2-3; D is uncertain. Looked up from germline, CDR1 is KGHSH and CDR2 is LQKENI. V was cut by 2 bases and J by 2 bases, with 11 bases left in between. The CDR3 consists of 15 residues. Here the CDR3 reads CASSPRRGTTDTQYF. In DNA, the CDR3 is TGTGCCAGCTCACCAAGGCGCGGTACCACAGATACGCAGTATTTT.

This chain joins TRBV2 and TRBJ1-2; D gene ambiguous. The CDR3 is 12 residues long. V was shortened by 1 base and J by 6 bases, with 6 bases between the two germline ends. Germline CDR1 is SNHLY and CDR2 is FYNNEI. CDR3: CASSEGGDGYTF. In DNA form, the CDR3 reads TGTGCCAGCAGTGAAGGCGGGGATGGCTACACCTTC. The variable domain in full, completed from reference TRBV2 and TRBJ1-2, reads EPEVTQTPSHQVTQMGQEVILRCVPISNHLYFYWYRQILGQKVEFLVSFYNNEISEKSEIFDDQFSVERPDGSNFTLKIRSTKLEDSAMYFCASSEGGDGYTFGSGTRLTVV.

The chain is built from TRBV4-1 and TRBJ2-1; D is unclear. The V and J ends lost 0 bases and 6 bases respectively, with 12 bases between them. This CDR3 has 15 amino acids. CDR1 and CDR2 (germline): MGHRA, YSYEKL. The CDR3 DNA reads TGCGCCAGCAGCCAAGATCAAGCCGCGGCCAATGAGCAGTTCTTC. Protein: CASSQDQAAANEQFF.

The V call is TRBV5-4, the J call TRBJ1-1; D remains ambiguous. CDR1 and CDR2 (germline): SGHNT, YYREEE (reference sequence). With 4 bases removed from V and 1 base from J, the gap between germline ends came to 8 bases. CDR3 length: 13 residues. CDR3 in amino acids: CASSLVPNTEAFF. Written as DNA, the CDR3 is TGTGCCAGCAGCCTTGTACCGAACACTGAAGCTTTCTTT.

The chain has TRBV7-8 and TRBJ1-2, with D tentatively TRBD1 (5 bases). The germline V and J ends were trimmed by 5 bases and 8 bases, with 15 bases remaining between them. Germline CDR1 SGHVS, CDR2 FQNEAQ. The CDR3 is 13 amino acids. The DNA of the CDR3 is TGTGCCAGCAGCGTAGACAGTGGCTGGGGCTACACCTTC. It codes for CASSVDSGWGYTF.

The rearrangement joins TRBV7-2 to TRBJ2-7; D gene uncertain. CDR1 is SGHTA and CDR2 is FQGNSA in the germline V gene. V was shortened by 1 base and J by 2 bases, with 3 bases between the two germline ends. The CDR3 covers 12 residues. CDR3 DNA: TGTGCCAGCAGCTTAGTCCCCTACGAGCAGTACTTC. Translation gives CASSLVPYEQYF.

The chain uses TRBV2 and TRBJ1-1; D remains ambiguous. There are 14 residues in the CDR3. V was clipped by 7 bases and J by 5 bases, with 17 bases between them. Germline V gene lookup returns CDR1 SNHLY and CDR2 FYNNEI. The CDR3 reads CASTFAGEGTEAFF. For the CDR3, the DNA is TGTGCCAGCACCTTTGCCGGGGAGGGAACTGAAGCTTTCTTT.

This chain joins TRBV6-5 and TRBJ2-5; D gene uncertain. V lost 4 bases and J lost 4, with 7 bases in between. Germline lookup yields CDR1 MNHEY and CDR2 SVGAGI. The CDR3 has 12 residues. The CDR3 sequence is CASSSTGETQYF. CDR3 coding DNA: TGTGCCAGCAGTTCTACGGGAGAGACCCAGTACTTC.

The chain couples TRBV28 to TRBJ1-1; D perhaps matches TRBD1 (5 bases). The length of the CDR3 is 14 residues. Trimming pared 5 bases from V and 11 bases from J, leaving 21 bases between. The V gene's germline CDR1 is MDHEN and CDR2 SYDVKM. CDR3: CASSLTAPRAFAFF. CDR3 DNA: TGTGCCAGCAGTCTGACAGCTCCCCGAGCCTTTGCTTTCTTT. Full variable domain (rest looked up from reference TRBV28 and TRBJ1-1): DVKVTQSSRYLVKRTGEKVFLECVQDMDHENMFWYRQDPGLGLRLIYFSYDVKMKEKGDIPEGYSVSREKKERFSLILESASTNQTSMYLCASSLTAPRAFAFFGQGTRLTVV.